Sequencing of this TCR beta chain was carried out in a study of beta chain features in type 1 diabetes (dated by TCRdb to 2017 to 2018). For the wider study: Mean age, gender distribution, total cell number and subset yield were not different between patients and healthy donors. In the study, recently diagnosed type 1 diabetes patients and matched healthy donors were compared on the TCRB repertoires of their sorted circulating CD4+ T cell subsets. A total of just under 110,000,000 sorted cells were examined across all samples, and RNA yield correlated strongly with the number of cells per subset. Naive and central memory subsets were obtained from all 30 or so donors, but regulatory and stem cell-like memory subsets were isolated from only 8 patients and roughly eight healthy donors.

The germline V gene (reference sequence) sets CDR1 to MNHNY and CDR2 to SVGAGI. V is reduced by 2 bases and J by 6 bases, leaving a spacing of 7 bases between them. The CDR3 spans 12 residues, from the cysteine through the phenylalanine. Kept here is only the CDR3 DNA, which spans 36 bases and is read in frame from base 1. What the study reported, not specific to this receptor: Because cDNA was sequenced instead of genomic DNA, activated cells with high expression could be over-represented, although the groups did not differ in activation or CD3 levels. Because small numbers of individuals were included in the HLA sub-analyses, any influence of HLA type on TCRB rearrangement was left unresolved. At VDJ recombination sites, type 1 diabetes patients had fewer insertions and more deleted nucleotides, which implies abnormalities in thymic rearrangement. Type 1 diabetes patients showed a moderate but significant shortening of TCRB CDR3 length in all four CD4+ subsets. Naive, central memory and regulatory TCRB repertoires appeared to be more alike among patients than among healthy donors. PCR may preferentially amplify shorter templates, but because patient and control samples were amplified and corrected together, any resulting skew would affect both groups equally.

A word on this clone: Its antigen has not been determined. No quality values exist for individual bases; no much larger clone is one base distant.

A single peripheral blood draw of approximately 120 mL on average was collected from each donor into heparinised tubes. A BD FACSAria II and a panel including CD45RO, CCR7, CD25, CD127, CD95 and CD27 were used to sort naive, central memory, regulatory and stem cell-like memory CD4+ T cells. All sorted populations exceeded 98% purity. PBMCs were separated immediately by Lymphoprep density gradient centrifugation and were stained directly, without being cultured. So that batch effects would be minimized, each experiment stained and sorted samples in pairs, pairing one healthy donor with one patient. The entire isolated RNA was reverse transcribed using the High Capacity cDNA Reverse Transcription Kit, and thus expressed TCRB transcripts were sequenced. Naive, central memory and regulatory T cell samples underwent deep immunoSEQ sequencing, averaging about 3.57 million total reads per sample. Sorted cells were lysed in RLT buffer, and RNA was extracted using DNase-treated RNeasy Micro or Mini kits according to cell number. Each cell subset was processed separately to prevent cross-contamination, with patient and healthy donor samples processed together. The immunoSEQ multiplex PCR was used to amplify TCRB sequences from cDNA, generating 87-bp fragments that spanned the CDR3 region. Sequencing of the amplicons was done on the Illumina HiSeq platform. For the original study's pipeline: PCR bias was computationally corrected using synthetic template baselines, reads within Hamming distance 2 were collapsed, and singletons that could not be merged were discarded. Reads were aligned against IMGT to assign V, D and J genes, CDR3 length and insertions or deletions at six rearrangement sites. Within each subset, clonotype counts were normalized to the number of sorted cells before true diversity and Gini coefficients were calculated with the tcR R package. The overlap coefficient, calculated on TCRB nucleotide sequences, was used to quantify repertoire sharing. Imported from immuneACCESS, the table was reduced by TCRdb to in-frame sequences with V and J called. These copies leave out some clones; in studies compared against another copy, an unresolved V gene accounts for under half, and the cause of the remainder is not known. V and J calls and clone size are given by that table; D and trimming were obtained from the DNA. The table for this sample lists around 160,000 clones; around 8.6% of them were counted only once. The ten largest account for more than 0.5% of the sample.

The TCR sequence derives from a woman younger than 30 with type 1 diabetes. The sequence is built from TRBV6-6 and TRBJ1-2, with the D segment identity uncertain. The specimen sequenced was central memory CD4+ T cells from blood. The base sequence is TGTGCCAGCAGTTACATAACGGATGGCTACACCTTC. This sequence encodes CASSYITDGYTF.